This T cell receptor (beta chain) came from a study of CD8 T cells in Susac syndrome. About the research overall: Patients with Susac syndrome were therapy-naive, on corticosteroids, or on intravenous immunoglobulin alone at blood draw. Regarding the study as a whole: Within total CD8+ repertoires, more than 15 Susac-specific public clones were found, and within CD8+ TEMRA repertoires, 4 or 5.

This clonotype was counted once. The antigen is unknown. Germline lookup yields CDR1 SGHAT and CDR2 FQDESV (reference sequence). Losses at the gene ends were 4 bases for V and 2 bases for J; bases not matched to a gene: 25. The CDR3 extends over 23 amino acids. Reverse transcription of roughly 0.45 to 1 ug RNA was performed with random hexamers. Amplification of TCR beta CDR3 used immunoSEQ multiplex PCR across 54 Vbeta and 13 Jbeta. TCRdb processed the immunoSEQ multiplex PCR reads anew with MiXCR; each CDR3 protein has one entry. The sample lists tens of thousands of distinct CDR3 sequences; roughly 95% were seen once. Isolation of CD8+ and CD4+ T cells was performed negatively, whereas enrichment of TEMRA cells was done by FACS.

The TCR comes from a human donor with Susac syndrome. The chain recombines TRBV11-1 with TRBJ2-2; 10 bases are shared with TRBD1. The specimen was CD8+ T cells from PBMCs. The CDR3: CASSSPGQGLSPTPRFNTGELFF. CDR3 bases: TGTGCCAGCAGCTCCCCGGGACAGGGGCTCAGTCCTACCCCCAGATTTAACACCGGGGAGCTGTTTTTT.